The rows below give T cell receptor beta chains drawn from one sample of a study of regulatory and conventional T cells in breast cancer. TCRdb re-derived calls from the PCR reads in MiXCR, one entry per CDR3 protein. In the table there are about 1,300 distinct CDR3 sequences, about 80% of which are singletons. The sequencing sample was made of regulatory T cells from blood. The receptors stem from a male donor in good health. CDR3s include the opening cysteine and the closing phenylalanine or tryptophan. A D gene is named only where the DNA matches it firmly. Clone size is shown for a subset of rows, as once, few, many or a class of expanded clone.

clone_size d_call j_call v_call cdr3_aa cdr3_nt
. . TRBJ1-1 TRBV29-1 CSALLGPSRIAFF TGCAGCGCTCTCCTGGGTCCGTCTCGTATTGCTTTCTTT
. . TRBJ2-1 TRBV28 CASSPSGWGSYNEQFF TGTGCCAGCAGTCCAAGTGGCTGGGGTAGCTACAATGAGCAGTTCTTC
. . TRBJ1-5 TRBV6-5 CASSRIANQPQHF TGTGCCAGTTCCAGGATAGCCAATCAGCCCCAGCATTTT
few TRBD1 TRBJ2-3 TRBV7-9 CASSGQGITDTQYF TGTGCCAGCAGCGGACAGGGGATAACAGATACGCAGTATTTT
. . TRBJ1-2 TRBV28 CASSPSHKGGLGYTF TGTGCCAGCAGTCCCAGCCACAAGGGAGGGTTAGGCTACACCTTC
. . TRBJ1-1 TRBV7-9 CASSYTVNTEAFF TGTGCCAGCAGCTATACAGTGAACACTGAAGCTTTCTTT
few . TRBJ2-7 TRBV7-6 CASSLVGYEQYF TGTGCCAGCAGCTTAGTAGGGTACGAGCAGTACTTC
. . TRBJ1-1 TRBV1 CTSSPRTGSSGVEAFF TGCACCAGCAGCCCCAGGACAGGAAGCTCCGGGGTTGAAGCTTTCTTT
. . TRBJ2-7 TRBV7-2 CASRPRDTNYEQYF TGTGCCAGCAGGCCCCGGGACACAAACTACGAGCAGTACTTC
. . TRBJ1-5 TRBV3-1 CASSQDPGQPQHF TGTGCCAGCAGCCAAGATCCTGGACAGCCCCAGCATTTT
. . TRBJ2-5 TRBV5-8 CASSWGRTAQETQYF TGTGCCAGCAGCTGGGGGAGGACGGCCCAAGAGACCCAGTACTTC
once . TRBJ1-1 TRBV4-2 CASSQVTGNTEAFF TGTGCCAGCAGCCAAGTTACAGGGAACACTGAAGCTTTCTTT
. . TRBJ2-3 TRBV5-1 CASSTPSTDTQYF TGCGCCAGCAGCACCCCTAGCACAGATACGCAGTATTTT
few . TRBJ1-6 TRBV11-2 CASSLGSPLHF TGTGCCAGCAGCTTAGGTTCACCCCTCCACTTT
. . TRBJ2-5 TRBV11-2 CASSPTGSGQETQYF TGTGCCAGCAGCCCAACGGGGAGCGGTCAAGAGACCCAGTACTTC
. . TRBJ2-1 TRBV16 CASSQAPRGPSYNEQFF TGTGCCAGCAGCCAAGCCCCGCGGGGGCCTTCCTACAATGAGCAGTTCTTC
. TRBD1 TRBJ1-1 TRBV15 CATSRGGQGMGAFF TGTGCCACCAGCAGAGGGGGACAGGGCATGGGAGCTTTCTTT
. . TRBJ2-1 TRBV5-1 CASSLDGSSYNEQFF TGCGCCAGCAGCTTGGACGGGAGCTCCTACAATGAGCAGTTCTTC
once . TRBJ1-1 TRBV6-5 CASSLGAYSSTEAFF TGTGCCAGCAGTTTGGGGGCTTACAGTTCCACTGAAGCTTTCTTT
. . TRBJ1-2 TRBV10-3 CAISEALQAPSFGYTF TGTGCCATCAGTGAGGCCTTACAGGCCCCCTCCTTCGGCTACACCTTC
. TRBD2 TRBJ2-5 TRBV5-1 CASSLERGREETQYF TGCGCCAGCAGCCTGGAGCGGGGAAGGGAAGAGACCCAGTACTTC
. . TRBJ2-1 TRBV7-2 CASSLGQRDEQFF TGTGCCAGCAGCTTGGGACAAAGGGATGAGCAGTTCTTC
once . TRBJ1-2 TRBV7-2 CASSLQLRELSGYTF TGTGCCAGCAGCTTACAACTCCGGGAGCTGAGTGGCTACACCTTC
. . TRBJ2-3 TRBV18 CASSPDRRTDTQYF TGTGCCAGCTCACCGGACAGACGCACAGATACGCAGTATTTT
. . TRBJ2-7 TRBV6-2/TRBV6-3 CASSYGGFYEQYF TGTGCCAGCAGTTACGGGGGATTCTACGAGCAGTACTTC
few . TRBJ1-5 TRBV20-1 CSARDLLQGKSQPQHF TGCAGTGCTAGAGATCTCTTGCAGGGGAAGAGTCAGCCCCAGCATTTT
. TRBD1 TRBJ2-5 TRBV14 CASSQGGRTGNRETQYF TGTGCCAGCAGCCAAGGGGGCCGGACAGGGAACAGGGAGACCCAGTACTTC
. . TRBJ2-3 TRBV29-1 CSVAYLRTDTQYF TGCAGCGTTGCCTATCTCCGCACAGATACGCAGTATTTT
. . TRBJ2-2 TRBV5-6 CASSTGHLVNTGELFF TGTGCCAGCAGCACGGGACACCTGGTGAACACCGGGGAGCTGTTTTTT
. . TRBJ1-1 TRBV19 CASSDGVIEAFF TGTGCCAGTAGTGATGGGGTGATTGAAGCTTTCTTT
. . TRBJ1-3 TRBV7-8 CASSLALMGGGNTIYF TGTGCCAGCAGCTTAGCGCTAATGGGGGGCGGAAACACCATATATTTT
. . TRBJ1-5 TRBV20-1 CSARAGSQPQHF TGCAGTGCTAGAGCGGGGAGTCAGCCCCAGCATTTT
. . TRBJ2-1 TRBV20-1 CSARTGTSYNEQFF TGCAGTGCTAGAACCGGGACTTCTTACAATGAGCAGTTCTTC
. . TRBJ1-6 TRBV7-7 CASSILAGAEGNSPLHF TGTGCTAGCAGCATTTTGGCGGGGGCCGAAGGTAATTCACCCCTCCACTTT
. . TRBJ2-3 TRBV7-9 CASSLVLGAESTDTQYF TGTGCCAGCAGCTTAGTACTCGGAGCGGAGAGCACAGATACGCAGTATTTT
. . TRBJ2-5 TRBV20-1 CSARLRGGRGQETQYF TGCAGTGCTAGACTTCGGGGCGGCAGGGGACAAGAGACCCAGTACTTC
few . TRBJ1-1 TRBV6-2/TRBV6-3 CASSRPGGEAFF TGTGCCAGCAGCCGGCCGGGAGGGGAAGCTTTCTTT
. . TRBJ2-4 TRBV4-1 CASSPQAMANIQYF TGCGCCAGCAGCCCCCAGGCGATGGCGAACATTCAGTACTTC
. . TRBJ1-6 TRBV28 CASSPGPLPLHF TGTGCCAGCAGTCCCGGGCCTCTACCCCTCCACTTT
. . TRBJ1-3 TRBV20-1 CSALKSRSGNTIYF TGCAGTGCTCTTAAGTCTCGCTCTGGAAACACCATATATTTT
once TRBD1 TRBJ1-2 TRBV6-5 CASSYRGDRSNQFHTF TGTGCCAGCAGTTACCGGGGGGACAGGTCTAACCAGTTCCACACCTTC
. . TRBJ1-2 TRBV28 CASSRTLGYTF TGTGCCAGCAGTCGGACACTTGGCTACACCTTC
. . TRBJ2-4 TRBV28 CASSLLTGRPYF TGTGCCAGCAGTCTTCTAACAGGCCGTCCGTACTTC
few . TRBJ1-1 TRBV7-9 CASSLSMNTEAFF TGTGCCAGCAGCTTGTCGATGAACACTGAAGCTTTCTTT